The sequence of this T cell receptor beta chain was determined in a study of blood T cell repertoires in COVID-19. Study context: Samples came from the United States, Italy and Spain, spanning acute and convalescent COVID-19. PBMCs, B-cell-depleted T cells, or T cells were the source of the cDNA or gDNA that made up the material.

In the source study's methods: For nucleated cells, counts were estimated from reference gene primer amplification. The repertoire was sequenced with immunoSEQ multiplex PCR; TCRdb's copy has only in-frame clones and lacks some. V and J calls and clone size are given by that table; D and trimming were obtained from the DNA. The sample lists roughly 200,000 clones; roughly 76% were seen once. Germline V gene sequence: CDR1 ENHRY, CDR2 SYGVKD. The V gene lost 2 bases and the J gene lost 4 bases, with 15 bases spanning the gap. CDR3 length: 16 residues. This clone was detected a few times. The sequence derives from a woman in her forties or fifties with active or convalescent COVID-19. Material: peripheral blood. The V and J genes are TRBV10-3 and TRBJ1-3; no clear D gene. CDR3 nucleotide sequence: TGTGCCATCAGTGAGAGACGGGAGGGTTTCGGAAACACCATATATTTT. This gives the protein CAISERREGFGNTIYF.